One and the same sample provided the 8 T cell receptor beta chains below, sequenced in a study of graft-versus-host responses after intestinal transplantation. Their target antigens are unknown. Method: immunoSEQ multiplex PCR; TCRdb's copy keeps in-frame clones and lacks some. The sample has over 70,000 clones; roughly 89% are singletons. The source was unstimulated CD8+ T cells sorted from spleen or lymph node cells, collected before transplant. The source of these receptors is a human donor who was the organ donor for an intestinal transplant.

The chain joins TRBV15 to TRBJ2-7, with 10 bases matching TRBD1. The germline V gene encodes CDR1 LNHNV and CDR2 YYDKDF (reference sequence). This CDR3 comprises 17 residues. The junction had 11 bases not matched to a gene; V was cut back by 1 base and J by 5 bases. The CDR3 reads CATSRVFGTGVWNEQYV. The CDR3 nucleotides are TGTGCCACCAGCAGAGTTTTCGGGACAGGGGTTTGGAACGAGCAGTACGTC.

V gene TRBV27 combines with J gene TRBJ1-5; D is undetermined. The CDR3 is made up of 13 amino acids. The ends were cut back, 3 bases at V and 1 base at J, with 4 bases in the middle. The V gene's germline CDR1 is MNHEY and CDR2 SMNVEV (reference sequence). The CDR3 bases are TGTGCCAGCAGTTTTCAGAGCAATCAGCCCCAGCATTTT. This encodes CASSFQSNQPQHF.

The chain uses TRBV4-2 and TRBJ1-2, with 10 bases that match TRBD1. Trimming cost V 6 bases and J 5 bases; bases outside gene matches: 6. The V gene's germline CDR1 is LGHNA and CDR2 YNFKEQ. CDR3 length: 14 amino acids. This CDR3 reads CASSLGTGVYGYTF. The CDR3 DNA sequence: TGTGCCAGCAGTCTAGGGACAGGGGTTTATGGCTACACCTTC.

In its sample, this clone was seen once. The chain links TRBV5-6 to TRBJ1-2; D is undetermined. Germline CDR1 is SGHDT and CDR2 is YYEEEE. V lost 2 bases, J lost 8 bases, and 19 bases lay in between. The CDR3 has 15 residues. This chain's CDR3 is CASSFGYYPTYGYTF. The CDR3 nucleotides are TGTGCCAGCAGCTTTGGTTATTACCCAACATACGGCTACACCTTC.

J is TRBJ1-2 and V is TRBV7-6; a weak D match, TRBD1 (6 bases). Germline CDR1 and CDR2: SGHVS and FNYEAQ. The CDR3 has 15 amino acids. Between the trimmed V and J ends, which lost 5 bases and 2 bases, there was a span of 15 bases. The CDR3 loop is CASSPLGGGNYGYTF. Here the CDR3 DNA reads TGTGCCAGCAGCCCGTTAGGGGGGGGAAACTATGGCTACACCTTC.

This rearrangement joins TRBV13 to TRBJ2-1, with TRBD1 matching 11 bases. The CDR3 contains 16 residues. The J segment lost 5 bases and the V segment lost 3 bases, leaving 6 bases of the junction unmatched. The germline V gene has CDR1 PRHDT and CDR2 FYEKMQ (reference sequence). The CDR3 DNA is TGTGCCAGCAGCTTCTCCGGGACAGGGGGAGACAATGAGCAGTTCTTC. Protein sequence: CASSFSGTGGDNEQFF.

V and J are TRBV6-4 and TRBJ2-2; possible D gene TRBD1, 6 bases. The V end lost 4 bases, the J end lost 5 bases, and 11 bases lay between the germline ends. Germline CDR1 reads MRHNA; CDR2 reads SNTAGT. This CDR3 has 14 amino acids. The chain's CDR3 is CASSVSGETGELFF. The DNA of the CDR3 is TGTGCCAGCAGTGTCTCAGGGGAAACCGGGGAGCTGTTTTTT.

This chain uses TRBV27 with TRBJ2-2; D gene ambiguous. CDR3 size: 14 residues. The V end lost 5 bases, the J end lost 1 base, and 8 bases lay between the germline ends. The germline gives CDR1 MNHEY, CDR2 SMNVEV (reference sequence). CDR3 DNA: TGTGCCAGCAGTCCAAACAAGAACACCGGGGAGCTGTTTTTT. Its translation: CASSPNKNTGELFF.